A single sample gave rise to the 25 T cell receptor beta chains below, sequenced in a study of PD-1 blockade in classical Hodgkin lymphoma. Time point specified: cycle 4 day 1 (C4D1), after 5 to 7 weeks of nivolumab. All trial patients relapsed after autologous stem cell transplantation. The table came from immunoSEQ multiplex PCR; TCRdb's copy has only in-frame clones and leaves some out. The sample records fewer than 9,000 clones, roughly 74% being singletons. The specimen comprised peripheral blood mononuclear cells (PBMCs), sampled before the fourth cycle of nivolumab. The receptors stem from a human donor with classical Hodgkin lymphoma.

The chain links TRBV9 to TRBJ1-6, with TRBD1 matching over 7 bases. The trim removed 2 bases at V and 9 bases at J, leaving 11 bases unmatched. The CDR3 totals 16 residues. Germline V lookup: CDR1 SGDLS, CDR2 YYNGEE. This chain's CDR3 is CASSVAPGQFTSPLHF. The CDR3, as DNA: TGTGCCAGCAGCGTCGCTCCGGGACAGTTCACTTCACCCCTCCACTTT.

The V gene is TRBV18, the J gene TRBJ2-5, with D unresolved. CDR1 is KGHSH, CDR2 LQKENI, per germline. Trimming stripped 1 base from V and 0 bases from J, with 3 bases between. The CDR3 runs to 13 residues. CDR3: CASSPQYQETQYF. The CDR3 DNA sequence: TGTGCCAGCTCACCACAGTACCAAGAGACCCAGTACTTC.

This clone came up once. The chain combines TRBV28 with TRBJ1-5, with no clear D. V lost 5 bases to trimming and J lost 4 bases, with 9 bases between them. From germline, CDR1 is MDHEN and CDR2 SYDVKM. This CDR3 is 13 amino acids long. CDR3 nucleotides: TGTGCCAGCAGTCAACATATAAATCAGCCCCAGCATTTT. Translation gives CASSQHINQPQHF.

CDR3 protein: CASSLFPGVQETQYF. The CDR3 DNA is TGTGCCAGCAGCTTATTCCCAGGGGTCCAAGAGACCCAGTACTTC. V and J are TRBV7-8 and TRBJ2-5; a possible D gene is TRBD1 (6 bases). The germline V gene has CDR1 SGHVS and CDR2 FQNEAQ. The V end was cut by 2 bases, the J end by 1 base, with 11 bases between. The CDR3 extends over 15 amino acids.

This clone was counted a few times. V usage is TRBV11-2 and J usage is TRBJ2-3; D gene uncertain. V lost 2 bases and J lost 0, with 9 bases in between. CDR3 length: 15 residues. Per the germline V gene, CDR1 is SGHAT and CDR2 is FQNNGV. In DNA form, the CDR3 reads TGTGCCAGCAGCTTACGAGCCCAAAGCACAGATACGCAGTATTTT. This codes for CASSLRAQSTDTQYF.

This clone was recorded once. This chain links TRBV28 with TRBJ1-2; D is possibly TRBD1 (6 bases). From germline, CDR1 is MDHEN and CDR2 SYDVKM. V lost 8 bases and J lost 4, with 11 bases in between. The CDR3 runs 12 residues. This CDR3 reads CASGGGLYGYTF. The DNA for the CDR3 is TGTGCCAGCGGAGGGGGGCTCTATGGCTACACCTTC.

J is TRBJ2-3 and V is TRBV11-2; 10 positions match TRBD2. J was trimmed by 5 bases and V by 1 base; bases with no gene match: 6. CDR1 is SGHAT and CDR2 is FQNNGV in the germline V gene. The CDR3 covers 16 residues. The CDR3 spells CASSLGSGGAVDTQYF. CDR3 sequence (DNA): TGTGCCAGCAGCTTAGGGAGCGGGGGGGCCGTAGATACGCAGTATTTT. The full variable domain, its missing parts supplied by reference TRBV11-2 and TRBJ2-3, is EAGVAQSPRYKIIEKRQSVAFWCNPISGHATLYWYQQILGQGPKLLIQFQNNGVVDDSQLPKDRFSAERLKGVDSTLKIQPAKLEDSAVYLCASSLGSGGAVDTQYFGPGTRLTVL.

This clone occurred once. The chain recombines TRBV4-1 with TRBJ2-3; TRBD1 matches 11 bases. The CDR3 is 17 amino acids. The germline V gene has CDR1 MGHRA and CDR2 YSYEKL. After removal of 2 bases from V and 5 bases from J, the junction contained 9 bases not matched to a gene. The CDR3 region is CASSQTGPGQGVDTQYF. CDR3 DNA sequence: TGCGCCAGCAGCCAAACTGGCCCGGGACAGGGGGTAGATACGCAGTATTTT.

The chain recombines TRBV7-8 with TRBJ2-7; 10 nucleotides line up with TRBD1. With 5 bases clipped from V and 7 bases from J, the junction kept 8 bases outside the gene matches. Germline V gene lookup returns CDR1 SGHVS and CDR2 FQNEAQ. This CDR3 is built from 14 residues. CDR3 sequence (DNA): TGTGCCAGCAGCCCAAGACAGGGGGCAAGGGAGCAGTACTTC. As protein: CASSPRQGAREQYF.

This chain uses TRBV28 with TRBJ1-2, with 9 bases aligning to TRBD1. V trimming: 5 bases; J trimming: 7 bases; junction bases outside the gene matches: 11. Germline V gives CDR1 MDHEN, CDR2 SYDVKM. The CDR3 loop spans 15 amino acids. The CDR3 reads CASSLTTGGQRGYTF. CDR3 nucleotides: TGTGCCAGCAGTCTGACCACAGGGGGCCAACGTGGCTACACCTTC.

The chain uses TRBV30 and TRBJ2-7; D gene ambiguous. The CDR3 is 15 amino acids. V lost 1 base and J lost 0, with 13 bases in between. Germline-derived CDR1 and CDR2 are GTSNPN and SVGIG (reference sequence). DNA for the CDR3: TGTGCCTGGAGTGACTTTAGTTCGAGCTCCTACGAGCAGTACTTC. Translation: CAWSDFSSSSYEQYF.

The chain is built from TRBV6-5 and TRBJ1-2; 7 bases are a match to TRBD1. CDR3 size: 14 residues. Germline lookup yields CDR1 MNHEY and CDR2 SVGAGI. V shed 6 bases, J shed 4 bases, and the junction held 8 bases outside the gene matches. The CDR3 region has the DNA TGTGCCAGCAGCCGACAGGGTAGGATCTATGGCTACACCTTC. This encodes CASSRQGRIYGYTF.

The rearrangement joins TRBV5-4 to TRBJ2-1; 7 bases agree with TRBD1. The trim removed 3 bases at V and 3 bases at J, leaving 6 bases unmatched. The CDR3 is 15 residues long. Germline V gene sequence: CDR1 SGHNT, CDR2 YYREEE (reference sequence). The CDR3 protein is CASSWDSSYYNEQFF. The CDR3 DNA sequence: TGTGCCAGCAGCTGGGACAGCTCATACTACAATGAGCAGTTCTTC.

The rearrangement joins TRBV4-1 to TRBJ1-2; possibly TRBD1 for D (5 bases). CDR3 length: 15 residues. In germline, CDR1 is MGHRA, CDR2 YSYEKL. V gave up 0 bases and J gave up 7 bases, with 15 bases separating them. For the CDR3, the DNA is TGCGCCAGCAGCCAAGATGGGGCAGGGAGGGGTGGCTACACCTTC. This gives the protein CASSQDGAGRGGYTF.

The table lists this clone with a few counts. The chain employs TRBV2 and TRBJ1-1, with TRBD1 matching 7 bases. Germline V CDR1 and CDR2: SNHLY, FYNNEI. After removal of 6 bases from V and 0 bases from J, the junction contained 7 bases not matched to a gene. The length of the CDR3 is 15 residues. This chain's CDR3 is CASRETGAMNTEAFF. The CDR3 nucleotides read TGTGCCAGCAGGGAAACAGGGGCCATGAACACTGAAGCTTTCTTT.

This rearrangement joins TRBV6-5 to TRBJ1-6; maybe TRBD1 (5 bases). CDR1 is MNHEY, CDR2 SVGAGI, per germline. V dropped 6 bases and J dropped 8 bases, with 11 bases sitting between them. This CDR3 has 13 residues. This CDR3 reads CASSRGKDSPLHF. DNA for the CDR3: TGTGCCAGCAGCCGGGGCAAGGATTCACCCCTCCACTTT.

The rearrangement links TRBV9 to TRBJ1-4; D uncertain. The CDR3 contains 17 residues. Trimming removed 4 bases at V and 0 bases at J, with 16 bases between. Germline-derived CDR1 and CDR2 are SGDLS and YYNGEE. The CDR3 is CASSRSPMGTTNEKLFF. For the CDR3, the DNA is TGTGCCAGCAGCCGAAGTCCTATGGGAACAACTAATGAAAAACTGTTTTTT. The whole variable domain, filled in from reference TRBV9 and TRBJ1-4, reads DSGVTQTPKHLITATGQRVTLRCSPRSGDLSVYWYQQSLDQGLQFLIQYYNGEERAKGNILERFSAQQFPDLHSELNLSSLELGDSALYFCASSRSPMGTTNEKLFFGSGTQLSVL.

The chain carries TRBV21-1 and TRBJ1-5; the D segment call TRBD1 is taken from the table without a DNA check. TRBV21-1 is shown as a pseudogene. The CDR3 contains 18 residues. As DNA, the CDR3 is TGTGCCAGCAGCAACCTGGGGGACAGTCTTGGTAGCAATCAGCCCCAGCATTTT. Protein product: CASSNLGDSLGSNQPQHF.

The V and J genes are TRBV4-3 and TRBJ2-5, with D perhaps TRBD1 (5 bases). Germline CDR1 LGHNA, CDR2 YSLEER. This CDR3 has 14 residues. Trimming took 1 base from V and 1 from J, leaving 7 bases between them. Here the CDR3 reads CASSQGTFQETQYF. CDR3 coding DNA: TGCGCCAGCAGCCAAGGGACATTCCAAGAGACCCAGTACTTC.

The J gene is TRBJ1-1, the V gene TRBV11-2, with D hard to call. Germline values: CDR1 SGHAT, CDR2 FQNNGV. V shed 3 bases and J shed 1 base, with 9 bases lying between them. The CDR3 totals 14 residues. The CDR3 nucleotides are TGTGCCAGCAGCTTCGCGGCACCGAACACTGAAGCTTTCTTT. It specifies CASSFAAPNTEAFF.

This chain connects TRBV6-1 to TRBJ1-4, with TRBD1 matching over 7 bases. Germline loops: CDR1 MNHNS, CDR2 SASEGT. The V and J ends lost 6 bases and 4 bases, in that order; junction bases with no gene match: 8. The CDR3 loop spans 15 amino acids. CDR3 residues: CASSPTGPFNEKLFF. The CDR3 bases are TGTGCCAGCAGCCCGACAGGGCCGTTTAATGAAAAACTGTTTTTT.

V gene TRBV28 combines with J gene TRBJ2-1; D gene ambiguous. This CDR3 is built from 11 residues. Per germline, CDR1 MDHEN and CDR2 SYDVKM. The V end was cut by 7 bases, the J end by 8 bases, with 9 bases between. The chain's CDR3 is CASTFGDEQFF. The CDR3 coding sequence is TGTGCCAGCACCTTTGGGGATGAGCAGTTCTTC.

This clone is labeled as medium-sized (0.01 to 0.1%). V is TRBV4-2 and J is TRBJ1-4, with a weak D call TRBD1 (6 bases). Trimming removed 5 bases from V and 8 bases from J, with 27 bases in between. This CDR3 has 18 residues. In germline, CDR1 is LGHNA, CDR2 YNFKEQ. In nucleotides, the CDR3 is TGTGCCAGCAGCGGGACGGGGGGCATATCCGGAGTGCTAGAAAAACTGTTTTTT. As protein: CASSGTGGISGVLEKLFF.

The V call is TRBV5-6, the J call TRBJ1-1; D remains ambiguous. Germline CDR1 SGHDT, CDR2 YYEEEE. CDR3 length: 13 residues. V was trimmed by 1 base and J by 4 bases, leaving 8 bases between them. The CDR3 nucleotides read TGTGCCAGCAGCTTGAACGGGCGCACTGAAGCTTTCTTT. It codes for CASSLNGRTEAFF.

The V gene is TRBV5-8, the J gene TRBJ2-5; 7 nucleotides agree with TRBD2. Trimming at V came to 1 base and at J to 2 bases, leaving 5 bases not matched to a gene. There are 15 residues in the CDR3. Per germline, CDR1 SGHTS and CDR2 YDEGEE. For the CDR3, the DNA is TGTGCCAGCAGCTTGAAAGGAGCGGGACAAGAGACCCAGTACTTC. It is translated as CASSLKGAGQETQYF.